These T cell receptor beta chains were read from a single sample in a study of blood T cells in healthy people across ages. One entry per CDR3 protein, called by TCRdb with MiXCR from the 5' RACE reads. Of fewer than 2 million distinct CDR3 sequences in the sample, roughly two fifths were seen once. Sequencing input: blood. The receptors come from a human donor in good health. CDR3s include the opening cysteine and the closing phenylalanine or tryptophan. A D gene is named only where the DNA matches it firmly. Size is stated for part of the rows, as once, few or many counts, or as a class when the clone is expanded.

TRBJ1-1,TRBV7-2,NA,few,TGTGCCAGCAGCTTCGGGAGTGTAGCGGGCACTGAAGCTTTCTTT,CASSFGSVAGTEAFF
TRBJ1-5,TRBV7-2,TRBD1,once,TGTGCCAGCAGCCCTTATCCGCGGACAGGGGGCTCTCAGCCCCAGCATTTT,CASSPYPRTGGSQPQHF
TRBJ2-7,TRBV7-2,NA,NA,TGTGCCAGCAGCCCTCAGGGGAGGCAAGGGGAGCAGTACTTC,CASSPQGRQGEQYF
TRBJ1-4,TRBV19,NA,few,TGTGCCAGTAGTATAGAAGCCGTCCCTACCGAAAAACTGTTTTTT,CASSIEAVPTEKLFF
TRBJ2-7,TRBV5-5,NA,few,TGTGCCAGCAGCTTGGTTTACGTGGACGAGGGTAACGAGCAGTACTTC,CASSLVYVDEGNEQYF
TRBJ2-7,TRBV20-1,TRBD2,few,TGCAGTGCTCAACGTCCTAGCGGGGGTTACTACGAGCAGTACTTC,CSAQRPSGGYYEQYF
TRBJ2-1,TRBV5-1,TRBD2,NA,TGCGCCAGCAGCTCGACTAGCGGGGGGATGAATGAGCAGTTCTTC,CASSSTSGGMNEQFF
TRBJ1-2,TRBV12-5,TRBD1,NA,TGTGCTAGTGGGGACCGGGACAGGGTGTATGGCTACACCTTC,CASGDRDRVYGYTF
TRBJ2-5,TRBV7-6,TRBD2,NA,TGTGCCAGCCGACTAGCGGGGGGCCATTCCCAAGAGACCCAGTACTTC,CASRLAGGHSQETQYF
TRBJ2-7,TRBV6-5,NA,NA,TGTGCCAGCAGTTATGGGGAGCCGAGCTCCTACGAGCAGTACTTC,CASSYGEPSSYEQYF
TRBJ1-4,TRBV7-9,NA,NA,TGTGCCAGCAGCTTAGACCGGGGGGCTAGTGAAAAACTGTTTTTT,CASSLDRGASEKLFF
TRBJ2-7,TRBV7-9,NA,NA,TGTGCCAGCAGCTTTCCAGGAATCCCCTACGAGCAGTACTTC,CASSFPGIPYEQYF
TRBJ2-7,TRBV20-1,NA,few,TGCAGTGCTAGGGGTGTGGGGTTCCCCTACGAGCAGTACTTC,CSARGVGFPYEQYF
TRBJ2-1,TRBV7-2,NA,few,TGTGCCAACAGCTATCAGTGGGGGCGGATAGCCTACAATGAGCAGTTCTTC,CANSYQWGRIAYNEQFF
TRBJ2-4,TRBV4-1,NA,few,TGCGCCAGCAGCCAAGATGGACGTTGGCAGTACTTC,CASSQDGRWQYF
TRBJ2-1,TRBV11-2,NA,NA,TGTGCCAGCAGCTTAGGGGCCCCGGGGGAGCAGTTCTTC,CASSLGAPGEQFF
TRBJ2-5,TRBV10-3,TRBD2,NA,TGTGCCATCAGTGTGTCTAGCGGGAGTGACTGGGAGCAGTACTTC,CAISVSSGSDWEQYF